The 18 T cell receptor beta chains reported below all come from one sample, sequenced in a study of blood T cell repertoires in COVID-19. Assay: immunoSEQ multiplex PCR; the TCRdb copy retains only in-frame clones and omits some. This sample yields about 94,000 clones, of which roughly four fifths are seen a single time; about 6.3% belongs to the top ten. The sequencing sample was made of peripheral blood. The receptor source for this set is a man aged 60 to 75 with acute or convalescent COVID-19.

This clone was recorded once. V gene TRBV19 combines with J gene TRBJ1-5, with D possibly being TRBD1 (5 bases). Trimming shortened V by 3 bases and J by 7 bases, and 13 bases separated the two germline ends. The CDR3 runs 14 residues. The germline V gene has CDR1 LNHDA and CDR2 SQIVND (reference sequence). The CDR3 bases are TGTGCCAGTAGTATGGGGCAACCCAGACAGCCCCAGCATTTT. Translated: CASSMGQPRQPQHF.

This sequence joins TRBV25-1 and TRBJ1-1, with D perhaps matching TRBD1 (5 bases). The CDR3 contains 13 residues. Germline V lookup: CDR1 MGHDK, CDR2 SYGVNS. V shed 8 bases and J shed 4 bases, with 14 bases lying between them. The CDR3 DNA reads TGTGCCAGCGGAGGGGTCGGATCCACTGAAGCTTTCTTT. This codes for CASGGVGSTEAFF. The whole variable domain, filled in from reference TRBV25-1 and TRBJ1-1, reads EADIYQTPRYLVIGTGKKITLECSQTMGHDKMYWYQQDPGMELHLIHYSYGVNSTEKGDLSSESTVSRIRTEHFPLTLESARPSHTSQYLCASGGVGSTEAFFGQGTRLTVV.

V gene TRBV12-5 combines with J gene TRBJ1-2; D not certain. The length of the CDR3 is 12 residues. Germline values: CDR1 LGHNT, CDR2 FRNRAP. Trimming took 7 bases from V and 1 from J, leaving 7 bases between them. This CDR3 is CASVHSNYGYTF. The CDR3 nucleotides read TGTGCTAGTGTCCACAGTAACTATGGCTACACCTTC.

CDR3 loop: CARAGEHTEAFF. The DNA of the CDR3 is TGTGCCAGGGCCGGGGAGCACACTGAAGCTTTCTTT. This rearrangement joins TRBV2 to TRBJ1-1, with no clear D. This CDR3 region has 12 residues. The V end was cut by 9 bases, the J end by 3 bases, with 11 bases between. Germline values: CDR1 SNHLY, CDR2 FYNNEI.

The chain uses TRBV19 and TRBJ1-1, with D maybe TRBD1 (5 bases). Germline CDR1 LNHDA, CDR2 SQIVND (reference sequence). Trimming stripped 7 bases from V and 4 bases from J, with 10 bases between. CDR3 length equals 12 residues. CDR3 loop: CASTGRTTEAFF. As DNA, the CDR3 is TGTGCCAGTACAGGGCGGACCACTGAAGCTTTCTTT.

This chain connects TRBV2 to TRBJ1-5; the match to TRBD1 covers 8 bases. The length of the CDR3 is 14 residues. Trimming at V came to 7 bases and at J to 7 bases, leaving 9 bases not matched to a gene. Germline V gives CDR1 SNHLY, CDR2 FYNNEI. CDR3 region: CASTRGQGDQPQHF. As DNA, the CDR3 is TGTGCCAGCACTCGCGGACAGGGAGACCAGCCCCAGCATTTT.

This rearrangement joins TRBV20-1 to TRBJ2-7; TRBD2 agrees at 8 bases. The CDR3 is 14 amino acids. Germline CDR1 reads DFQATT; CDR2 reads SNEGSKA (reference sequence). The junction had 4 bases not matched to a gene; V was cut back by 3 bases and J by 0 bases. CDR3 DNA sequence: TGCAGTGCTAGTTTAGCGGGGCGCTCCTACGAGCAGTACTTC. It is translated as CSASLAGRSYEQYF.

The V call is TRBV30, the J call TRBJ1-3; D gene ambiguous. The CDR3 consists of 14 residues. Germline CDR1 reads GTSNPN; CDR2 reads SVGIG (reference sequence). The V and J ends lost 0 bases and 2 bases respectively, with 8 bases between them. The CDR3 spells CAWSVRGAGNTIYF. The CDR3 DNA is TGTGCCTGGAGTGTTCGAGGCGCTGGAAACACCATATATTTT.

The V call is TRBV15, the J call TRBJ1-2; 8 bases fit TRBD1. Germline CDR1 reads LNHNV; CDR2 reads YYDKDF (reference sequence). The CDR3 runs to 13 residues. V shed 4 bases, J shed 8 bases, and the junction held 6 bases outside the gene matches. The CDR3 is CATSTGTGWGYTF. CDR3 in DNA: TGTGCCACCAGCACCGGGACAGGATGGGGCTACACCTTC.

This chain uses TRBV7-9 with TRBJ1-6; TRBD1 is a possible D gene (5 bases). The CDR3 runs to 12 residues. V was cut by 11 bases and J by 9 bases, with 14 bases left in between. Germline V gene data show CDR1 as SEHNR and CDR2 as FQNEAQ (reference sequence). CDR3 nucleotide sequence: TGTGCCCACGGACAATCGTCTTCACCCCTCCACTTT. Protein: CAHGQSSSPLHF.

The chain uses TRBV6-5 and TRBJ2-7; 7 positions match TRBD2. Per germline, CDR1 MNHEY and CDR2 SVGAGI. This CDR3 is built from 14 residues. Germline trimming cut 9 bases from V and 0 bases from J; bases unmatched to any gene: 8. The CDR3: CASTRDYGSYEQYF. The CDR3 DNA reads TGTGCCAGTACCCGGGACTACGGCTCCTACGAGCAGTACTTC.

The chain recombines TRBV15 with TRBJ1-4; no clear D. The CDR3 spans 12 residues. Germline V gene data show CDR1 as LNHNV and CDR2 as YYDKDF (reference sequence). Trimming stripped 0 bases from V and 8 bases from J, with 4 bases between. The CDR3 bases are TGTGCCACCAGCAGAGATCAAGAAAAACTGTTTTTT. Translating it yields CATSRDQEKLFF.

This rearrangement joins TRBV7-2 to TRBJ1-1; D possibly corresponds to TRBD1 (6 bases). The CDR3 loop spans 14 amino acids. CDR1 and CDR2 from the germline V gene are SGHTA and FQGNSA. V was trimmed by 3 bases and J by 0 bases, leaving 8 bases between them. The CDR3 nucleotides are TGTGCCAGCAGCTTCCCAGGGGTGAACACTGAAGCTTTCTTT. Encoded protein: CASSFPGVNTEAFF. Based on the CDR3 plus reference TRBV7-2 and TRBJ1-1, the full variable domain is GAGVSQSPSNKVTEKGKDVELRCDPISGHTALYWYRQSLGQGLEFLIYFQGNSAPDKSGLPSDRFSAERTGGSVSTLTIQRTQQEDSAVYLCASSFPGVNTEAFFGQGTRLTVV.

The gene calls are TRBV7-8 and TRBJ1-1, with 9 bases matching TRBD1. CDR1 SGHVS and CDR2 FQNEAQ come from the germline V gene. The V and J ends lost 5 bases and 6 bases, in that order; junction bases with no gene match: 7. The CDR3 has 14 amino acids. The CDR3 DNA reads TGTGCCAGCAGCCCGGGACAGGGAGGGCCTGAAGCTTTCTTT. Its translation is CASSPGQGGPEAFF.

The chain has TRBV5-1 and TRBJ2-1; 7 bases align to TRBD1. Trimming took 5 bases from V and 6 from J; bases not matched to a gene: 8. The length of the CDR3 is 14 residues. Germline-derived CDR1 and CDR2 are SGHRS and YFSETQ. CDR3 protein: CASSPGQTLNEQFF. The CDR3 DNA reads as TGCGCCAGCAGTCCGGGACAGACTCTCAATGAGCAGTTCTTC.

The rearrangement joins TRBV6-2 or TRBV6-3 to TRBJ2-7; D is perhaps TRBD1 (6 bases). The CDR3 extends over 17 amino acids. The V end was cut by 0 bases, the J end by 2 bases, with 17 bases between. Germline CDR1 and CDR2: MNHEY and SVGEGT. DNA of the CDR3: TGTGCCAGCAGTTACTCCCCGGGGACAACTTACCCCTACGAGCAGTACTTC. Protein: CASSYSPGTTYPYEQYF.

The chain joins TRBV18 to TRBJ2-2; 7 positions match TRBD1. Trimming at V came to 2 bases and at J to 0 bases, leaving 9 bases not matched to a gene. The CDR3 is 18 residues long. CDR1 and CDR2 from the germline V gene are KGHSH and LQKENI. CDR3 loop: CASSPGLLGTANTGELFF. CDR3 in DNA: TGTGCCAGCTCACCAGGTCTCCTCGGGACAGCGAACACCGGGGAGCTGTTTTTT.

The chain has TRBV30 and TRBJ2-2; 7 bases align to TRBD1. Germline assignment: CDR1 GTSNPN and CDR2 SVGIG (reference sequence). The J segment lost 0 bases and the V segment lost 3 bases, leaving 1 base of the junction unmatched. The length of the CDR3 is 14 residues. The CDR3 loop is CAWSGQANTGELFF. Here the CDR3 DNA reads TGTGCCTGGAGCGGACAGGCGAACACCGGGGAGCTGTTTTTT.